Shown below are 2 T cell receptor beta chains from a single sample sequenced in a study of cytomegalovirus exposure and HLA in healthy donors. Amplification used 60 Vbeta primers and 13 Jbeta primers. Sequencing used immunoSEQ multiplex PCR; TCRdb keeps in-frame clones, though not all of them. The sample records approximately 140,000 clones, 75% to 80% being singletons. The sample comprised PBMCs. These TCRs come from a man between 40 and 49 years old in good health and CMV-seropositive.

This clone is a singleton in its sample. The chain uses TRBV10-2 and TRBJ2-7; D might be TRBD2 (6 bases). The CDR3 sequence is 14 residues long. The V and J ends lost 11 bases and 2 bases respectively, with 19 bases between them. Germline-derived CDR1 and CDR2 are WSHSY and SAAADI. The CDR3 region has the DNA TGCGCCGCCCGGAACGTGACTAGAGCCTACGAGCAGTACTTC. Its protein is CAARNVTRAYEQYF.

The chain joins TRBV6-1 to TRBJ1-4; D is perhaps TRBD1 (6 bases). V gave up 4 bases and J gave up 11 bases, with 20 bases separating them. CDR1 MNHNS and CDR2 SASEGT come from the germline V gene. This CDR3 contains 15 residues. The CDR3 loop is CASSGGQGNRRKLFF. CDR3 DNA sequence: TGTGCCAGCAGTGGGGGGCAGGGCAATAGACGGAAACTGTTTTTT.